The table lists the clone carrying this T cell receptor (beta chain) with many counts. This entry is derived from a study of tumor-infiltrating lymphocytes in primary liver carcinoma. About the research overall: Samples had roughly 3.65 to 7.5 million productive TCRbeta reads, comparable between tissue types.

TCR beta cDNA was prepared out of roughly 0.5 ug total RNA by means of a constant-region primer. Library construction for TCR beta comprised three nested multiplex PCR rounds performed with slightly modified ARM-PCR. The two initial PCR rounds, ten to eleven cycles each, used TRBV1-TRBV30 forward and C-beta reverse primers. MiXCR, run by TCRdb on the multiplex PCR reads, gives a single entry per CDR3 protein. The sample holds hundreds of thousands of distinct CDR3 sequences, 50% to 70% seen once. Germline loops: CDR1 SGHNT, CDR2 YENEEA. This CDR3 contains 13 residues. The ends were cut back, 3 bases at V and 6 bases at J, with 8 bases in the middle. The researchers obtained blood RNA from unsorted whole blood and also extracted germline DNA. Researchers reported drawing around 3.6 milliliters of peripheral blood before surgery.

The TCR sequence derives from a man aged 40-49 years with primary liver carcinoma and hepatitis B virus infection. The V and J genes are TRBV11-3 and TRBJ2-2, with TRBD1 as a possible D gene (6 bases). Sequencing input: peripheral blood. The CDR3 spells CASSFTGPGELFF. CDR3 coding DNA: TGTGCCAGCAGCTTTACAGGGCCCGGGGAGCTGTTTTTT.